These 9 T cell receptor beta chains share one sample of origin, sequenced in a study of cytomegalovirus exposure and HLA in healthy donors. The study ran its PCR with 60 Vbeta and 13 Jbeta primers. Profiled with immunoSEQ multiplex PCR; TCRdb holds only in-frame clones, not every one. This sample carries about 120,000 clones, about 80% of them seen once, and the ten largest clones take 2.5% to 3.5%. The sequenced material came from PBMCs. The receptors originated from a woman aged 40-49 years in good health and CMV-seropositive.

The CDR3 nucleotides are TGTGCCAGCAGCCCCGGCGGGAACTCCTACGAGCAGTACTTC. This encodes CASSPGGNSYEQYF. The chain uses TRBV7-3 and TRBJ2-7; weak D call: TRBD2 (6 bases). Germline V gene sequence: CDR1 SGHTA, CDR2 FQGTGA. The CDR3 contains 14 residues. V was trimmed by 5 bases and J by 0 bases, leaving 11 bases between them.

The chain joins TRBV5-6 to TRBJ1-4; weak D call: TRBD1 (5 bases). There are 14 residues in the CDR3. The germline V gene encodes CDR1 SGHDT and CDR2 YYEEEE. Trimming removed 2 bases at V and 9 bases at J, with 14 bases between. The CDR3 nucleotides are TGTGCCAGCAGCTTAGGAGGGGCGGTTAAAAAACTGTTTTTT. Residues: CASSLGGAVKKLFF.

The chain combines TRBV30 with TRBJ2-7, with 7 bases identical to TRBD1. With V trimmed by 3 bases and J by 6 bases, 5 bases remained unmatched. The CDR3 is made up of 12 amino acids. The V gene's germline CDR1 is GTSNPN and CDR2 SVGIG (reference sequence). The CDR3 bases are TGTGCCTGGAGGGGGACAGTGCCCGAGCAGTACTTC. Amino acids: CAWRGTVPEQYF.

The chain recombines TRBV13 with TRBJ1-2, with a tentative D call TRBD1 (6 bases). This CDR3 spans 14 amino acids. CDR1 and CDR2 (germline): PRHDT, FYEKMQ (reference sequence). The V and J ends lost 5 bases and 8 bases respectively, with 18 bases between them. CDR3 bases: TGTGCCAGCAGCACCACACAGGGATTGGTAGGCTACACCTTC. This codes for CASSTTQGLVGYTF.

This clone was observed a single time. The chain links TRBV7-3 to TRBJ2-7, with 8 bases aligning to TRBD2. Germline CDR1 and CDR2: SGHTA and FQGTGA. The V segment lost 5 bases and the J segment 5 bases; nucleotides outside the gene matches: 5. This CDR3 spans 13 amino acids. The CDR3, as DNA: TGTGCCAGCAGCCCTGGGACTAGTAACGAGCAGTACTTC. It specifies CASSPGTSNEQYF.

The CDR3 nucleotides read TGTGCCTGGAGTGTACTAGCGGGAGTAAAAGAGACCCAGTACTTC. Its translation is CAWSVLAGVKETQYF. The gene calls are TRBV30 and TRBJ2-5; the match to TRBD2 covers 11 bases. J lost 3 bases, V lost 0 bases, and 3 bases had no gene match. In germline, CDR1 is GTSNPN, CDR2 SVGIG (reference sequence). The CDR3 is 15 residues long.

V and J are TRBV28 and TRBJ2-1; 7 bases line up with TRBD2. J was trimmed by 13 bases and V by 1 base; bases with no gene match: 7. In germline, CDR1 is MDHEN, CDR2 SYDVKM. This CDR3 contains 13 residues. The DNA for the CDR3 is TGTGCCAGCAGTTTATCCCGCTCTAGCGGCCAGTTCTTC. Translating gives CASSLSRSSGQFF. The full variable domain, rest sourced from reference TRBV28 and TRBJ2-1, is DVKVTQSSRYLVKRTGEKVFLECVQDMDHENMFWYRQDPGLGLRLIYFSYDVKMKEKGDIPEGYSVSREKKERFSLILESASTNQTSMYLCASSLSRSSGQFFGPGTRLTVL.

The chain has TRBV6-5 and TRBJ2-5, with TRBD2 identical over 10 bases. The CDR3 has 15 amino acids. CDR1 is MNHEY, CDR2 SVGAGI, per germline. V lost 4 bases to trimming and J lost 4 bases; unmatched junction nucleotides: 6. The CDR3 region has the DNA TGTGCCAGCAGTTCAGCGGGGGGGGGAGGAGAGACCCAGTACTTC. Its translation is CASSSAGGGGETQYF.

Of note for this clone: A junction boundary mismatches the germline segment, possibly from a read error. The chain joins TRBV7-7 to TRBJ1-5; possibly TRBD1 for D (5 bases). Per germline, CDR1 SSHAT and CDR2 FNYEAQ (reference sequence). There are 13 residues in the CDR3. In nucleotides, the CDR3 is TGTGCTAGCAGGTGGAGGGGATCTCAGCCCCAGCATTTT. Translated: CASRWRGSQPQHF.